This entry lists 20 T cell receptor beta chains sequenced from one sample in a study of neurological immune-mediated disorders. Time point described: longitudinal time-point 2. Via MiXCR, TCRdb re-called the 5' RACE reads, giving one row per CDR3 protein. The table lists about 80,000 distinct CDR3 sequences, about 5.6% of them singletons. Source material: PBMCs. The receptors originated from a woman aged 55 to 70 with multiple sclerosis.

Ten or more counts support this clonotype. V and J are TRBV7-9 and TRBJ2-3, with D possibly TRBD2 on 5 matching bases. The CDR3 is made up of 15 amino acids. Looked up from germline, CDR1 is SEHNR and CDR2 is FQNEAQ (reference sequence). Trimming stripped 5 bases from V and 0 bases from J, with 12 bases between. The DNA of the CDR3 is TGTGCCAGCAGCCTATCGGGGATTAGCACAGATACGCAGTATTTT. This gives the protein CASSLSGISTDTQYF. Together with reference TRBV7-9 and TRBJ2-3, the CDR3 gives the full variable domain: DTGVSQNPRHKITKRGQNVTFRCDPISEHNRLYWYRQTLGQGPEFLTYFQNEAQLEKSRLLSDRFSAERPKGSFSTLEIQRTEQGDSAMYLCASSLSGISTDTQYFGPGTRLTVL.

This clonotype was observed many times. The chain couples TRBV5-1 to TRBJ2-1; 11 positions match TRBD2. The CDR3 runs 15 residues. V dropped 2 bases and J dropped 4; count of bases not matched to a gene: 2. CDR1 and CDR2 from the germline V gene are SGHRS and YFSETQ. CDR3 sequence (DNA): TGCGCCAGCAGCTTTTCTAGCGGGGGGTACAATGAGCAGTTCTTC. Its translation: CASSFSSGGYNEQFF.

Many counts were recorded for this clonotype. This chain links TRBV27 with TRBJ2-1; the D is unclear. There are 17 residues in the CDR3. In germline, CDR1 is MNHEY, CDR2 SMNVEV (reference sequence). The V end lost 6 bases, the J end lost 7 bases, and 25 bases lay between the germline ends. CDR3 amino acids: CASSPLQSPYMGNEQFF. The CDR3 DNA follows: TGTGCCAGCAGCCCTCTCCAGAGCCCCTACATGGGGAATGAGCAGTTCTTC.

The table lists this clonotype with many counts. The CDR3 sequence: CASSLGPQALNTEAFF. The CDR3 DNA follows: TGCGCCAGCAGCTTGGGCCCACAGGCGTTGAACACTGAAGCTTTCTTT. The chain employs TRBV5-1 and TRBJ1-1; maybe TRBD1 (5 bases). Germline CDR1 is SGHRS and CDR2 is YFSETQ. V was trimmed by 0 bases and J by 0 bases, leaving 12 bases between them. The CDR3 runs to 16 residues.

This clonotype was observed many times. This chain connects TRBV20-1 to TRBJ2-7; a possible D gene is TRBD1 (6 bases). V was clipped by 4 bases and J by 5 bases, with 15 bases between them. CDR3 size: 13 residues. CDR1 is DFQATT, CDR2 SNEGSKA, per germline (reference sequence). The CDR3 DNA sequence: TGCAGTGCTACACCCCAACAGGGAAACGAGCAGTACTTC. It yields the protein CSATPQQGNEQYF.

This clonotype has ten or more counts. CDR3 in DNA: TGCGCCAGCAGCTTGCCAGGGGGACCTGGAAACACCATATATTTT. It is translated as CASSLPGGPGNTIYF. The gene calls are TRBV5-1 and TRBJ1-3, with 7 bases that match TRBD1. V gave up 1 base and J gave up 2 bases; unmatched junction bases: 3. Germline assignment: CDR1 SGHRS and CDR2 YFSETQ. This CDR3 comprises 15 residues.

This clonotype was seen ten or more times. This CDR3 reads CASGQYNEQFF. CDR3 coding DNA: TGCGCCAGCGGACAGTACAATGAGCAGTTCTTC. V and J are TRBV10-1 and TRBJ2-1; possibly TRBD1 for D (6 bases). Germline lookup yields CDR1 WNHNN and CDR2 SYGVQD (reference sequence). The CDR3 extends over 11 amino acids. V dropped 8 bases and J dropped 4 bases, with 6 bases sitting between them.

There are many counts of this clonotype. J is TRBJ1-5 and V is TRBV12-3 or TRBV12-4, with TRBD1 identical over 7 bases. V was pared by 0 bases and J by 5 bases, with 10 bases of the junction left unmatched. CDR3 length equals 17 residues. The CDR3: CASSLALGQVGDQPQHF. CDR3 nucleotides: TGTGCCAGCAGTTTAGCGCTCGGACAGGTCGGGGATCAGCCCCAGCATTTT.

This clonotype was detected ten times or more. The chain carries TRBV29-1 and TRBJ1-1; the D is unclear. This CDR3 contains 11 residues. V lost 3 bases to trimming and J lost 10 bases, with 12 bases between them. The germline CDR1 and CDR2 sequences are SQVTM and ANQGSEA. The CDR3 loop reads CSVDRALGAFF. CDR3 sequence (DNA): TGCAGCGTTGACCGGGCATTAGGAGCTTTCTTT.

This clonotype was recorded many times. The rearrangement links TRBV7-9 to TRBJ1-6; D not certain. Germline assignment: CDR1 SEHNR and CDR2 FQNEAQ (reference sequence). There are 15 residues in the CDR3. The ends were cut back, 1 base at V and 7 bases at J, with 11 bases in the middle. The CDR3 protein is CASSLESGENSPLHF. For the CDR3, the DNA is TGTGCCAGCAGCTTAGAGTCCGGGGAGAATTCACCCCTCCACTTT.

This clonotype was recorded many times. The chain combines TRBV11-2 with TRBJ1-1; D not certain. This CDR3 has 12 residues. In germline, CDR1 is SGHAT, CDR2 FQNNGV. V was clipped by 4 bases and J by 5 bases, with 8 bases between them. The CDR3 nucleotides read TGTGCCAGCAGCTCGCTGTGGACTGAAGCTTTCTTT. Translation: CASSSLWTEAFF.

This clonotype occurred a few times. This chain links TRBV12-3 or TRBV12-4 with TRBJ2-1; 9 bases match TRBD1. The CDR3 runs 12 residues. V lost 7 bases, J lost 15 bases, and 10 bases stayed unmatched. The CDR3 region is CASKLGGTGSFF. The CDR3 region has the DNA TGTGCCAGCAAATTGGGCGGGACAGGGTCGTTCTTC.

To note about this clonotype: This clone may be a read error of a much larger clone one base away. The chain carries TRBV3-1 and TRBJ1-5; no reliable D call. The CDR3 has 13 residues. The V end was cut by 8 bases, the J end by 4 bases, with 12 bases between. Germline CDR1 is LGHDT and CDR2 is YNNKEL (reference sequence). The CDR3 is CASWVGGNQPQHF. CDR3 nucleotide sequence: TGTGCCAGCTGGGTCGGCGGTAATCAGCCCCAGCATTTT.

This clonotype has at least ten counts. The V and J genes are TRBV7-9 and TRBJ1-4, with D tentatively TRBD1 (6 bases). The ends were cut back, 4 bases at V and 8 bases at J, with 14 bases in the middle. This CDR3 comprises 14 residues. Germline V gives CDR1 SEHNR, CDR2 FQNEAQ (reference sequence). The chain's CDR3 is CASSSDSLGEKLFF. Written as DNA, the CDR3 is TGTGCCAGCAGCTCGGACAGCTTGGGAGAAAAACTGTTTTTT.

In its sample, this clonotype was seen many times. This rearrangement joins TRBV20-1 to TRBJ2-7; D assignment may be TRBD1 or TRBD2 (5 bases each). CDR1 DFQATT and CDR2 SNEGSKA come from the germline V gene (reference sequence). Trimming removed 4 bases at V and 3 bases at J, with 16 bases between. The CDR3 has 14 amino acids. The CDR3: CSAIPGPSYYEQYF. DNA for the CDR3: TGCAGTGCTATACCGGGACCCTCCTACTACGAGCAGTACTTC.

This clonotype was picked up many times. The J gene is TRBJ2-5, the V gene TRBV5-1; 7 bases match TRBD2. This CDR3 has 18 amino acids. After removal of 4 bases from V and 2 bases from J, the junction contained 17 bases not matched to a gene. Looked up from germline, CDR1 is SGHRS and CDR2 is YFSETQ. CDR3 nucleotide sequence: TGCGCCAGCAGCCCGTTCAATGGGGGGGTCACTGCTCAAGAGACCCAGTACTTC. Residues: CASSPFNGGVTAQETQYF.

This clonotype appeared many times. The CDR3 DNA reads as TGTGCCAGCAGTTCCCCCTCCGAGCAGTACTTC. Amino acids: CASSSPSEQYF. The chain employs TRBV28 and TRBJ2-7; no reliable D call. CDR1 MDHEN and CDR2 SYDVKM come from the germline V gene. Trimming removed 4 bases from V and 6 bases from J, with 7 bases in between. The CDR3 extends over 11 amino acids. Combining the CDR3 with reference TRBV28 and TRBJ2-7 gives the whole variable domain DVKVTQSSRYLVKRTGEKVFLECVQDMDHENMFWYRQDPGLGLRLIYFSYDVKMKEKGDIPEGYSVSREKKERFSLILESASTNQTSMYLCASSSPSEQYFGPGTRLTVT.

This clonotype was seen repeatedly, ten times or more. This chain uses TRBV10-3 with TRBJ1-1; D is perhaps TRBD1 (5 bases). The V and J ends lost 4 bases and 4 bases respectively, with 13 bases between them. Per the germline V gene, CDR1 is ENHRY and CDR2 is SYGVKD. There are 14 residues in the CDR3. CDR3 in amino acids: CAISGSGQGTEAFF. In DNA form, the CDR3 reads TGTGCCATCAGTGGGTCCGGACAAGGCACTGAAGCTTTCTTT.

Many counts were recorded for this clonotype. The CDR3, as DNA: TGCAGTGCTAGACATTCGGGGGGGGCAAGCACAGATACGCAGTATTTT. It encodes CSARHSGGASTDTQYF. The rearrangement uses TRBV20-1 and TRBJ2-3, with TRBD2 identical over 8 bases. CDR3 length: 16 amino acids. The V gene's germline CDR1 is DFQATT and CDR2 SNEGSKA (reference sequence). Trimming removed 2 bases from V and 0 bases from J; junction bases left unmatched: 7.

This chain connects TRBV7-2 to TRBJ2-4; D call uncertain. Deletions cut 3 bases from V and 1 base from J, with 10 bases between. Germline V gene sequence: CDR1 SGHTA, CDR2 FQGNSA. The CDR3 totals 15 residues. CDR3 sequence: CASSLAGDAKNIQYF. CDR3 coding DNA: TGTGCCAGCAGCTTGGCAGGAGACGCCAAAAACATTCAGTACTTC.